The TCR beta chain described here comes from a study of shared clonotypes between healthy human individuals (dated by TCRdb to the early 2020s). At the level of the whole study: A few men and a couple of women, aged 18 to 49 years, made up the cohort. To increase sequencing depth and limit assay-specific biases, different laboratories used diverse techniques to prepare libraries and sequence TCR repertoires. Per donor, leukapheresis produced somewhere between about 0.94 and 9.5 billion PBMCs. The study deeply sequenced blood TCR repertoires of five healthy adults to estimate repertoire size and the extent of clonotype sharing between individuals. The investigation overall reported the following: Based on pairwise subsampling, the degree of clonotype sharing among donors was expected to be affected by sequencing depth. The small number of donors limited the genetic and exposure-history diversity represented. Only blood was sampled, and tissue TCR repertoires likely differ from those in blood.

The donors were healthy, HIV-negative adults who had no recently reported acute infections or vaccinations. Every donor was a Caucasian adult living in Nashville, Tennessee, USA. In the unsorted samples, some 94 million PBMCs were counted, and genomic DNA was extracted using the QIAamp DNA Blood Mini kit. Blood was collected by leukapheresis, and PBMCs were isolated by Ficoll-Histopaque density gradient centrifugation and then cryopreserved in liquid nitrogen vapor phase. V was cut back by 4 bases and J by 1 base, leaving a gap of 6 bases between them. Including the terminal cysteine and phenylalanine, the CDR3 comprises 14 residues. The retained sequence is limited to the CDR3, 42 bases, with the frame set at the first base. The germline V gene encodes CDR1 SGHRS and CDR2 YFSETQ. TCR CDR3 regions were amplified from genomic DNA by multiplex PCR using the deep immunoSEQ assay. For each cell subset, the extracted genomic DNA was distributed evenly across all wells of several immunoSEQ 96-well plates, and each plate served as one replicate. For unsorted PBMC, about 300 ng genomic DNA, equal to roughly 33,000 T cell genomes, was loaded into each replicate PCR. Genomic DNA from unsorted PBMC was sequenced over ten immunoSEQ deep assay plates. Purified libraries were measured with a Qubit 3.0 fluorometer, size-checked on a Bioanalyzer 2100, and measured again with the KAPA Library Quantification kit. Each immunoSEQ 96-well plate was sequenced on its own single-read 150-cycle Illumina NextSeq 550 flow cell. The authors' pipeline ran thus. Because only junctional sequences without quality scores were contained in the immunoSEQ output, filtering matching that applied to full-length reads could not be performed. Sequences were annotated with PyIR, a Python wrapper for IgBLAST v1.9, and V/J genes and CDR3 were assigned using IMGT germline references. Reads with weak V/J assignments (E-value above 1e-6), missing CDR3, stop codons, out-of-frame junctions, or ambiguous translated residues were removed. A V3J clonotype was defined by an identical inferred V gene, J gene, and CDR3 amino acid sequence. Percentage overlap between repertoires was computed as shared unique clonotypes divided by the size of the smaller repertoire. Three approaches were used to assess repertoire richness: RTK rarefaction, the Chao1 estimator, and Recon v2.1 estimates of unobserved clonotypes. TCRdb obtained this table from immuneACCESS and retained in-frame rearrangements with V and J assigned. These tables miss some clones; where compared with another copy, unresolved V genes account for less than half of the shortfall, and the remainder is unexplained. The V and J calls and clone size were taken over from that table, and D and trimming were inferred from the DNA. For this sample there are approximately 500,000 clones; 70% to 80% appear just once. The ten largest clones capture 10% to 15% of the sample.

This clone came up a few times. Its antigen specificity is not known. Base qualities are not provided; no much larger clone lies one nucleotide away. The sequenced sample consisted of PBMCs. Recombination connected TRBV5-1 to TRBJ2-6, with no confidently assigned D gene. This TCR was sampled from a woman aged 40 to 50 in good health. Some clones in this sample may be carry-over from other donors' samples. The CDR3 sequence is CASSPTSGANVLTF. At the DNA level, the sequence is TGCGCCAGCAGCCCTACTTCTGGGGCCAACGTCCTGACTTTC.